Shown below are 16 T cell receptor beta chains from a single sample sequenced in a study of blood T cell repertoires in COVID-19. Generated by immunoSEQ multiplex PCR, the TCRdb table keeps only in-frame clones and is missing some. The sample records 150,000 to 200,000 clones, roughly nine tenths being singletons. Sequenced input: peripheral blood. The source is a man between 70 and 80 years old with acute or convalescent COVID-19.

The chain carries TRBV9 and TRBJ2-2; D perhaps matches TRBD1 (6 bases). Germline V gene lookup returns CDR1 SGDLS and CDR2 YYNGEE. V gave up 4 bases and J gave up 1 base, with 11 bases separating them. CDR3 length: 15 residues. The CDR3 DNA sequence: TGTGCCAGCAGCCCCGGGACATTGAACACCGGGGAGCTGTTTTTT. Amino acid sequence: CASSPGTLNTGELFF.

The gene calls are TRBV11-2 and TRBJ2-3, with a tentative D call TRBD2 (5 bases). This CDR3 contains 14 residues. Between the trimmed V and J ends, which lost 5 bases and 0 bases, there was a span of 9 bases. Germline-derived CDR1 and CDR2 are SGHAT and FQNNGV. CDR3 in DNA: TGTGCCAGCAGCCCCGGACTGAGCACAGATACGCAGTATTTT. Translation gives CASSPGLSTDTQYF.

The chain joins TRBV30 to TRBJ2-3; no firm D call. CDR3 length: 12 residues. Germline CDR1 reads GTSNPN; CDR2 reads SVGIG (reference sequence). Trimming took 0 bases from V and 7 from J, leaving 8 bases between them. CDR3 nucleotides: TGTGCCTGGAGTGTATCCCTTAATACGCAGTATTTT. Its protein product is CAWSVSLNTQYF.

This clone is a singleton in its sample. The genes are TRBV4-3 and TRBJ2-2; D not certain. This CDR3 has 14 residues. V dropped 4 bases and J dropped 6 bases, with 12 bases sitting between them. CDR1 is LGHNA and CDR2 is YSLEER in the germline V gene. The CDR3: CASSPLTASGELFF. The CDR3 DNA follows: TGCGCCAGCAGCCCTTTAACCGCGTCCGGGGAGCTGTTTTTT.

The V gene is TRBV10-1, the J gene TRBJ2-2; D may be TRBD1 (7 bases). CDR1 is WNHNN, CDR2 SYGVQD, per germline (reference sequence). Trimming left V 7 bases short and J 6 bases short, with 12 bases between. CDR3 length equals 13 residues. The CDR3 loop reads CASNPGGSGELFF. The CDR3 coding sequence is TGCGCCAGCAACCCAGGGGGGTCCGGGGAGCTGTTTTTT.

The genes are TRBV3-1 (or the pseudogene TRBV3-2) and TRBJ1-5; D possibly corresponds to TRBD1 (6 bases). V lost 4 bases to trimming and J lost 2 bases, with 18 bases between them. CDR3 length: 17 residues. Germline V lookup: CDR1 LGHDT, CDR2 YNNKEL (reference sequence). In DNA form, the CDR3 reads TGTGCCAGCAGCCGAACCGCAGGGGCCCCTGGCAATCAGCCCCAGCATTTT. Protein product: CASSRTAGAPGNQPQHF.

This sequence joins TRBV28 and TRBJ2-7, with D unclear. CDR1 MDHEN and CDR2 SYDVKM come from the germline V gene. The CDR3 contains 14 residues. With 5 bases removed from V and 2 bases from J, the gap between germline ends came to 13 bases. CDR3 bases: TGTGCCAGCAGTACCCCGTCCCGCGCCTACGAGCAGTACTTC. As protein: CASSTPSRAYEQYF.

The rearrangement links TRBV4-2 to TRBJ1-2, with D perhaps matching TRBD1 (6 bases). CDR3 length: 14 amino acids. The germline V gene has CDR1 LGHNA and CDR2 YNFKEQ. The V end was cut by 0 bases, the J end by 8 bases, with 13 bases between. CDR3: CASSQDLGGRGYTF. The CDR3 DNA sequence: TGTGCCAGCAGCCAAGATTTAGGGGGACGCGGCTACACCTTC.

V gene TRBV27 combines with J gene TRBJ2-5; TRBD2 agrees at 7 bases. Losses at the gene ends were 4 bases for V and 2 bases for J; bases not matched to a gene: 4. Germline assignment: CDR1 MNHEY and CDR2 SMNVEV (reference sequence). The CDR3 spans 14 residues. The CDR3 here is CASSSRTRQETQYF. DNA of the CDR3: TGTGCCAGCAGTTCCCGGACTAGGCAAGAGACCCAGTACTTC.

The chain recombines TRBV6-5 with TRBJ2-5; D is perhaps TRBD2 (7 bases). Germline CDR1 reads MNHEY; CDR2 reads SVGAGI. The CDR3 is made up of 15 amino acids. Trimming cost V 8 bases and J 4 bases, with 20 bases left between them. CDR3 amino acids: CASVPDGAGAETQYF. The CDR3 coding sequence is TGTGCCAGCGTCCCAGACGGGGCGGGGGCAGAGACCCAGTACTTC.

As to this clone: Other DNA sequences in this sample translate to the same CDR3. The V gene is TRBV9, the J gene TRBJ2-7; 8 bases are a match to TRBD2. This CDR3 has 14 amino acids. Losses at the gene ends were 2 bases for V and 4 bases for J; bases not matched to a gene: 5. Germline V gives CDR1 SGDLS, CDR2 YYNGEE. The CDR3 reads CASSVSGGTYEQYF. The CDR3 nucleotides read TGTGCCAGCAGCGTGAGCGGGGGCACATACGAGCAGTACTTC. Supplemented by reference TRBV9 and TRBJ2-7, the full variable domain reads DSGVTQTPKHLITATGQRVTLRCSPRSGDLSVYWYQQSLDQGLQFLIQYYNGEERAKGNILERFSAQQFPDLHSELNLSSLELGDSALYFCASSVSGGTYEQYFGPGTRLTVT.

The V call is TRBV29-1, the J call TRBJ2-5, with D possibly matching TRBD2 (5 bases). Deletions cut 7 bases from V and 5 bases from J, with 14 bases between. CDR1 SQVTM and CDR2 ANQGSEA come from the germline V gene. This CDR3 contains 12 residues. As DNA, the CDR3 is TGCAGCGCTACATTGAAGCGGGAGACCCAGTACTTC. Residues: CSATLKRETQYF.

The chain recombines TRBV11-2 with TRBJ2-2, with 7 positions matching TRBD2. This CDR3 region has 14 residues. With V trimmed by 6 bases and J by 5 bases, 6 bases remained unmatched. Germline CDR1 SGHAT, CDR2 FQNNGV. This CDR3 is CASSPTSATGELFF. In DNA form, the CDR3 reads TGTGCCAGCAGTCCAACTAGCGCAACCGGGGAGCTGTTTTTT.

The rearrangement uses TRBV15 and TRBJ1-2; 7 positions match TRBD1. This CDR3 region has 11 residues. From germline, CDR1 is LNHNV and CDR2 YYDKDF (reference sequence). V gave up 5 bases and J gave up 8 bases; unmatched junction bases: 2. In DNA form, the CDR3 reads TGTGCCACCAGCCAGACAGGGGGCTACACCTTC. This encodes CATSQTGGYTF.

This rearrangement joins TRBV10-1 to TRBJ1-2, with D hard to call. Trimming left V 4 bases short and J 2 bases short, with 8 bases between. CDR3 size: 13 residues. From germline, CDR1 is WNHNN and CDR2 SYGVQD (reference sequence). Written as DNA, the CDR3 is TGCGCCAGCAGTGCCGGGGTAAACTATGGCTACACCTTC. This translates into CASSAGVNYGYTF.

This chain connects TRBV5-1 to TRBJ2-3; D is unclear. The CDR3 covers 12 residues. The germline V gene has CDR1 SGHRS and CDR2 YFSETQ. V lost 0 bases, J lost 6 bases, and 5 bases lay in between. CDR3 protein: CASSLARDTQYF. CDR3 nucleotide sequence: TGCGCCAGCAGCTTGGCGCGGGATACGCAGTATTTT.